This TCR beta chain stems from a study of T cell responses to AZD1222 COVID-19 vaccine. Points from the study as a whole: Rises in breadth and depth of Spike-specific TCRs came after two AZD1222 doses.

To note about this clone: What it binds is unknown.

Data came from immunoSEQ multiplex PCR; TCRdb stores just in-frame clones and leaves some out. The profile covers about 150,000 clones, with around 85% appearing a single time and approximately 5.1% taken by the ten largest. The CDR3 length is 15 residues. The germline CDR1 and CDR2 sequences are LNHDA and SQIVND (reference sequence). Trimming removed 2 bases from V and 4 bases from J, with 9 bases in between. The gene calls are TRBV19 and TRBJ1-6, with no clear D. This clonotype originated in an adult in good health. Sequenced here: peripheral blood, sampled on day 0 of MenACWY control vaccination. CDR3 DNA: TGTGCCAGTAGTATAACTGGGCAGTATAATTCACCCCTCCACTTT. It translates to CASSITGQYNSPLHF. Looking up the rest from reference TRBV19 and TRBJ1-6 gives the full variable domain: DGGITQSPKYLFRKEGQNVTLSCEQNLNHDAMYWYRQDPGQGLRLIYYSQIVNDFQKGDIAEGYSVSREKKESFPLTVTSAQKNPTAFYLCASSITGQYNSPLHFGNGTRLTVT.